These 4 T cell receptor beta chains share one sample of origin, sequenced in a study of PD-1 blockade in classical Hodgkin lymphoma. Only in-frame clones appear in the TCRdb table, and some are missing; sequencing was by immunoSEQ multiplex PCR. Counted here are 20,000 to 30,000 clones, roughly nine tenths occurring once; the ten biggest clones make up about 0.55%. Specified time point: newly diagnosed, previously untreated cHL patient sample. Using magnetic negative selection, the CD4+ T cells were separated out of thawed PBMCs. Sequencing input: CD4+ T cells from blood. These receptors all come from a human donor with classical Hodgkin lymphoma.

V gene TRBV4-1 combines with J gene TRBJ1-5; 8 bases align to TRBD1. J lost 0 bases, V lost 4 bases, and 17 bases had no gene match. Per germline, CDR1 MGHRA and CDR2 YSYEKL. This CDR3 comprises 20 residues. This CDR3 reads CASSRHPLSTGGSSNQPQHF. The CDR3, as DNA: TGCGCCAGCAGCCGCCACCCCCTATCTACAGGGGGAAGTAGCAATCAGCCCCAGCATTTT.

This rearrangement joins TRBV5-1 to TRBJ1-2; D is unclear. The germline CDR1 and CDR2 sequences are SGHRS and YFSETQ. This CDR3 spans 14 amino acids. The V and J ends lost 2 bases and 5 bases respectively, with 13 bases between them. The CDR3 region is CASSFSQGLYGYTF. The CDR3, as DNA: TGCGCCAGCAGCTTCTCCCAAGGGCTTTATGGCTACACCTTC.

The table lists this clone with a count of one. The J gene is TRBJ2-4, the V gene TRBV21-1; the table's D call TRBD1 went unverified against the DNA. TRBV21-1 counts as a pseudogene. The CDR3 runs to 17 residues. The CDR3 DNA is TGTGCCGCCTATCGAGGGGGCGGAATTTCGGCCAAAAACATTCAGTACTTC. Protein product: CAAYRGGGISAKNIQYF.

V usage is TRBV27 and J usage is TRBJ1-2; a possible D gene is TRBD1 (6 bases). V was clipped by 2 bases and J by 5 bases, with 9 bases between them. Germline V lookup: CDR1 MNHEY, CDR2 SMNVEV (reference sequence). CDR3 length equals 13 residues. The CDR3 DNA reads TGTGCCAGCAGTTTAGACAGGAATTATGGCTACACCTTC. Translation gives CASSLDRNYGYTF.